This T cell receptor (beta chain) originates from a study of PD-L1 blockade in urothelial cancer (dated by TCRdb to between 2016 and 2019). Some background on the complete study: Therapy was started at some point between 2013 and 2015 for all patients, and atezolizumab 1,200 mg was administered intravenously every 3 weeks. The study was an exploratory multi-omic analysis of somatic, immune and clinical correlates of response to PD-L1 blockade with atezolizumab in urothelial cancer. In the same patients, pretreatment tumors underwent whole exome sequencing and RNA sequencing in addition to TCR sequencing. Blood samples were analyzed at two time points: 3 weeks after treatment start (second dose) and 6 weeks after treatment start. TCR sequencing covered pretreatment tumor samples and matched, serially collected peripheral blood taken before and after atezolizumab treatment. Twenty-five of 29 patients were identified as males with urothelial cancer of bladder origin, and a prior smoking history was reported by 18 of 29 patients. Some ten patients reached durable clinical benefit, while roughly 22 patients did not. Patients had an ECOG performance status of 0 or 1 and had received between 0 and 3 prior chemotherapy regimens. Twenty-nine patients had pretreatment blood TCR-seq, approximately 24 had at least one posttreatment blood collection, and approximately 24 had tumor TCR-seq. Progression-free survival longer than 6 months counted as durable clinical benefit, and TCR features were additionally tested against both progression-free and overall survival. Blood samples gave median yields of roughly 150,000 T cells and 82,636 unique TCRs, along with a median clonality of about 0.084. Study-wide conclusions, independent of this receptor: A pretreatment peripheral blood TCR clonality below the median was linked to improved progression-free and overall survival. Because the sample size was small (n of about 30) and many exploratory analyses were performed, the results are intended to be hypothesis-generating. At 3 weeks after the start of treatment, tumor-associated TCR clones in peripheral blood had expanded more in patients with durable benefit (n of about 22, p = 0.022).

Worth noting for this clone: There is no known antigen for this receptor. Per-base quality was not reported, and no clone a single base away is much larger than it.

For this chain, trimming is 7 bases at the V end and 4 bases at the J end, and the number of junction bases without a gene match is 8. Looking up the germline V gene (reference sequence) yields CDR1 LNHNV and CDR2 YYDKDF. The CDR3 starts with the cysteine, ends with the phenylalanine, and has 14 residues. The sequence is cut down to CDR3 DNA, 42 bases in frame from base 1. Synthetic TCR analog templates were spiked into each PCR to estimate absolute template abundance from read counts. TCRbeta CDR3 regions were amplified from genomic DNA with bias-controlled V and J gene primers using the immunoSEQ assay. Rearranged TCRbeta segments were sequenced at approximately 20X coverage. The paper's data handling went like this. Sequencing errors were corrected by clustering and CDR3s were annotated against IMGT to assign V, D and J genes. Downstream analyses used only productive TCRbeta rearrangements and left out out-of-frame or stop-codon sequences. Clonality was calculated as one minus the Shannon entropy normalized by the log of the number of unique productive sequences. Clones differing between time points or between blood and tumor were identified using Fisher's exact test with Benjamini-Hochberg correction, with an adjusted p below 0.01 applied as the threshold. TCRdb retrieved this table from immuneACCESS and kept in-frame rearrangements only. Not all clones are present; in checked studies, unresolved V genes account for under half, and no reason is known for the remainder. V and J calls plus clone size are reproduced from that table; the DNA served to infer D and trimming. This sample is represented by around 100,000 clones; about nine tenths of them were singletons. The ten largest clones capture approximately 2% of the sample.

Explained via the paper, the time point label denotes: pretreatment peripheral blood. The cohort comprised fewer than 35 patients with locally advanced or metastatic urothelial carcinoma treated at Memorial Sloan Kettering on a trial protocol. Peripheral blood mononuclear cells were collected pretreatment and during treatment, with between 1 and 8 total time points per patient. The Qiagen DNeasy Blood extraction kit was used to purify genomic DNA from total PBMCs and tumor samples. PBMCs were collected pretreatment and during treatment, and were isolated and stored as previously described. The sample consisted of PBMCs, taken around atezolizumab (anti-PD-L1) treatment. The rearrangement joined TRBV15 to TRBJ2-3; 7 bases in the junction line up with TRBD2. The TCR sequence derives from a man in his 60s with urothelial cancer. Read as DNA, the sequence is TGTGCCACCATTCCCCGGGGGGATTCAGATACGCAGTATTTT. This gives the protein CATIPRGDSDTQYF. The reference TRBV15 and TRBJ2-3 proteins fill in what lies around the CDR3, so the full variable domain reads DAMVIQNPRYQVTQFGKPVTLSCSQTLNHNVMYWYQQKSSQAPKLLFHYYDKDFNNEADTPDNFQSRRPNTSFCFLDIRSPGLGDTAMYLCATIPRGDSDTQYFGPGTRLTVL.